This T cell receptor beta chain was sequenced during a study of human T cells and chemical hapten exposure. CDR1 is SQVTM and CDR2 is ANQGSEA in the germline V gene. The V gene end was trimmed by 6 bases and the J gene end by 1 base; junction bases not matched to a gene: 6. The CDR3 loop spans 14 amino acids. This clonotype was counted only a few times. Time point noted: pre-sensitization, week 0. Specified treatment: therapeutic diphenylcyclopropenone sensitization with weekly scalp DPC. MiXCR, applied by TCRdb to the RACE reads, yields one record per CDR3 protein. The sample consists of about 110,000 distinct CDR3 sequences, less than 15% of them appearing once.

The V and J genes are TRBV29-1 and TRBJ2-7; 10 nucleotides agree with TRBD1. The TCR was taken from a woman aged 45-65 years with alopecia areata. Some clones in this sample may be carry-over from other donors' samples. This specimen was whole blood, taken in connection with sensitization to the hapten diphenylcyclopropenone (DPC). CDR3 sequence: CSVGPGQGSYEQYF. The CDR3 bases are TGCAGCGTCGGTCCGGGACAGGGGTCCTACGAGCAGTACTTC.